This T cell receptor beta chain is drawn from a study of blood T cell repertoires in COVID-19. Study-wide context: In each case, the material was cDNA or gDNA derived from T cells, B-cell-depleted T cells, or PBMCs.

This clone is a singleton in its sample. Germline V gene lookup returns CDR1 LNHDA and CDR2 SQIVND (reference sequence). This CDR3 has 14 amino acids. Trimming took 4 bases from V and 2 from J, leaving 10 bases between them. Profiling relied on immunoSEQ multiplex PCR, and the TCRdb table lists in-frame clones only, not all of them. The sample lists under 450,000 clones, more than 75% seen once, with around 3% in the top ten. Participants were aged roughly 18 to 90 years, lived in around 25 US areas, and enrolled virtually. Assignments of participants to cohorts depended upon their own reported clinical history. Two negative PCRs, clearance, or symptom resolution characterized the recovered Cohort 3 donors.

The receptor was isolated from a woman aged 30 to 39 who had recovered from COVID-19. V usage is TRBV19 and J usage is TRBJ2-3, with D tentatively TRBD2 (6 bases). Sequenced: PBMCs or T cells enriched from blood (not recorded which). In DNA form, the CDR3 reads TGTGCCAGTAGTAAGGTAGCGGTCACAGATACGCAGTATTTT. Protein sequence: CASSKVAVTDTQYF.